This record looks at one T cell receptor beta chain sequence and its context. Its target is not known. The entry originates in a study of CD8+ T cells in alopecia areata. Broader study findings: Any link of baseline CD8+ expansion to response, resting on one nonresponder, remains uncertain.

After isolation, RNA underwent reverse transcription to generate cDNA as the sequencing template. The assay was immunoSEQ multiplex PCR, and TCRdb's table has in-frame clones only and misses some. The sample has about 130,000 clones, about 51% seen once. Germline V CDR1 and CDR2: SNHLY, FYNNEI. The CDR3 has 14 residues. V lost 5 bases to trimming and J lost 10 bases, with 18 bases between them. Treatment defined: oral pan-JAK inhibitor, 5-10 mg twice daily. The chain combines TRBV2 with TRBJ2-1, with D possibly TRBD1 on 6 matching bases. Here the sequenced sample was CD8+ T cells sorted from blood, taken at week 4, from a patient treated with tofacitinib. The sequence came from a human donor with alopecia areata. Here the CDR3 reads CASSTGTWGSEQFF. CDR3 in DNA: TGTGCCAGCAGTACGGGGACATGGGGCTCGGAGCAGTTCTTC.